This T cell receptor beta chain came from a study of identical twins. TCRdb independently ran MiXCR on the 5' RACE reads; one entry per CDR3 protein. The sample yields 200,000 to 250,000 distinct CDR3 sequences, around 7.6% seen once. The CDR3 contains 15 residues. Germline CDR1 reads MRHNA; CDR2 reads SNTAGT. Trimming took 4 bases from V and 6 from J; bases not matched to a gene: 9. These data were also filed under a second study, of yellow fever vaccine responses in identical twins.

This TCR derives from a woman aged 18-29 years in good health. Sequencing was performed on CD8+ T cells sorted from blood. This chain connects TRBV6-4 to TRBJ2-3, with 8 bases aligning to TRBD2. CDR3 region: CASSVSSGSPDTQYF. The CDR3 nucleotides read TGTGCCAGCAGTGTATCGAGCGGGAGCCCGGATACGCAGTATTTT.